This T cell receptor beta chain was identified during a study of a mutant IDH1 vaccine in newly diagnosed glioma. Overall study: The study gave patients eight vaccinations in weeks 1, 3, 5, 7, 11, 15, 19, 23. Beginning 4-6 weeks after radiotherapy alone, or with temozolomide cycles, vaccination took place. Patients previously underwent radiotherapy, temozolomide, or both, and most underwent both.

This table comes from immunoSEQ multiplex PCR, and its TCRdb copy is limited to in-frame clones, with some not included. The sample includes tens of thousands of clones, roughly 85% of them seen just once. As for time point: week 23, last vaccination. Doses comprised 300 ug of mutant IDH1 20-mer peptide each, plus topical imiquimod. A remark on this clone: What it binds is not known.

The TCR sequence derives from a man aged 25-45 years with glioma. Some clones in this sample may be carry-over from other donors' samples. Source: PBMCs, taken from a glioma patient whose treatment included an IDH1 peptide vaccine.

CDR3 sequence: CAWGPLAYEQYF. CDR3 DNA: TGTGCCTGGGGTCCCCTTGCTTACGAGCAGTACTTC. The chain is built from TRBV30 and TRBJ2-7, with D unresolved. V lost 5 bases to trimming and J lost 4 bases, with 12 bases between them. Germline CDR1 GTSNPN, CDR2 SVGIG (reference sequence). This CDR3 is built from 12 residues.